The 14 T cell receptor beta chains below were found in one sample sequenced in a study of post-analysis software for immune sequencing data. General study points: Roughly five TRBV segments were more frequent in patients than controls; TRBV5-6, TRBV5-1 and TRBV20-1 belonged to this group.

The authors incorporated unique molecular identifiers into the TCR beta cDNA libraries. Each CDR3 protein is one row after TCRdb ran MiXCR on the PCR reads. The repertoire has approximately 690,000 distinct CDR3 sequences, approximately 60% of them found once; the top ten carry about 11%. The antigens for these receptors are not known. Sequenced material: blood. These receptors were obtained from a girl aged 2 to 10 with multiple sclerosis.

This sequence joins TRBV4-1 and TRBJ1-1, with D uncertain. Germline CDR1 MGHRA, CDR2 YSYEKL. The CDR3 has 13 amino acids. The V end was cut by 4 bases, the J end by 7 bases, with 13 bases between. DNA of the CDR3: TGCGCCAGCAGCCCGACGCTTGGCTTTGAAGCTTTCTTT. Protein product: CASSPTLGFEAFF.

This clonotype has a handful of counts. The chain carries TRBV15 and TRBJ1-6; D is unresolved. V lost 3 bases, J lost 2 bases, and 8 bases lay in between. The CDR3 is 15 amino acids. CDR1 and CDR2 from the germline V gene are LNHNV and YYDKDF (reference sequence). The CDR3 is CATSSPGPYNSPLHF. The CDR3 DNA reads TGTGCCACCAGCAGCCCGGGTCCCTATAATTCACCCCTCCACTTT.

The chain recombines TRBV2 with TRBJ1-5; the D is unclear. V dropped 2 bases and J dropped 9 bases, with 8 bases sitting between them. Germline V gene lookup returns CDR1 SNHLY and CDR2 FYNNEI. This CDR3 is built from 12 residues. CDR3: CASSESTLPQHF. CDR3 nucleotide sequence: TGTGCCAGCAGTGAAAGTACCCTGCCCCAGCATTTT.

This clonotype was picked up one time. This CDR3 is CSALNDPGQPQHF. CDR3 in DNA: TGCAGTGCTCTCAATGACCCAGGTCAGCCCCAGCATTTT. The rearrangement links TRBV20-1 to TRBJ1-5; no definite D call. Germline V lookup: CDR1 DFQATT, CDR2 SNEGSKA (reference sequence). V dropped 5 bases and J dropped 6 bases, with 14 bases sitting between them. The CDR3 contains 13 residues.

The chain uses TRBV7-2 and TRBJ2-1, with D perhaps given as TRBD1 or TRBD2 (5 bases each). V lost 5 bases to trimming and J lost 7 bases, with 15 bases between them. The germline V gene has CDR1 SGHTA and CDR2 FQGNSA. The CDR3 runs 14 residues. The CDR3 coding sequence is TGTGCCAGCAGCCCCGGGACCCCGGGGAATGAGCAGTTCTTC. Its protein is CASSPGTPGNEQFF.

The chain uses TRBV20-1 and TRBJ2-5, with 9 bases matching TRBD1. CDR1 and CDR2 from the germline V gene are DFQATT and SNEGSKA (reference sequence). J gave up 2 bases and V 8 bases, and 6 bases lay outside the gene matches. This CDR3 comprises 13 residues. Here the CDR3 reads CSPLQGAQETQYF. CDR3 in DNA: TGCAGTCCACTACAGGGGGCTCAAGAGACCCAGTACTTC.

This clonotype turned up a few times. V usage is TRBV7-3 and J usage is TRBJ2-1, with D perhaps given as TRBD1 or TRBD2 (5 bases each). The CDR3 runs 11 residues. The germline CDR1 and CDR2 sequences are SGHTA and FQGTGA. Trimming took off 5 bases at V and 10 bases at J, with 9 bases between the two ends. The CDR3 nucleotides read TGTGCCAGCAGCCCCGGGGCCGAGCAGTTCTTC. Protein: CASSPGAEQFF. Complete variable domain (other parts from reference TRBV7-3 and TRBJ2-1): GAGVSQTPSNKVTEKGKYVELRCDPISGHTALYWYRQSLGQGPEFLIYFQGTGAADDSGLPNDRFFAVRPEGSVSTLKIQRTERGDSAVYLCASSPGAEQFFGPGTRLTVL.

The V call is TRBV7-2, the J call TRBJ2-5; 7 bases are a match to TRBD2. The V gene end was trimmed by 1 base and the J gene end by 0 bases; junction bases not matched to a gene: 8. CDR1 and CDR2 (germline): SGHTA, FQGNSA. The CDR3 runs 17 residues. Here the CDR3 reads CASSLGISGLYQETQYF. In DNA form, the CDR3 reads TGTGCCAGCAGCTTAGGGATTAGCGGGCTATACCAAGAGACCCAGTACTTC.

V usage is TRBV6-1 and J usage is TRBJ2-7; TRBD2 matches 7 bases. The CDR3 consists of 15 residues. Germline lookup yields CDR1 MNHNS and CDR2 SASEGT. Trimming at V came to 5 bases and at J to 6 bases, leaving 13 bases not matched to a gene. CDR3 residues: CASSSQGLRTREQYF. The CDR3 region has the DNA TGTGCCAGCAGTTCCCAGGGACTACGGACCCGCGAGCAGTACTTC.

The rearrangement joins TRBV29-1 to TRBJ2-7, with TRBD1 matching 12 bases. Trimming cost V 4 bases and J 5 bases; bases outside gene matches: 9. CDR1 is SQVTM, CDR2 ANQGSEA, per germline. The CDR3 spans 15 residues. The CDR3 sequence: CSVVLSGTGGHEQYF. The DNA for the CDR3 is TGCAGCGTTGTGCTCTCCGGGACAGGGGGCCACGAGCAGTACTTC.

J is TRBJ2-1 and V is TRBV18; 7 nucleotides align to TRBD1. Germline lookup yields CDR1 KGHSH and CDR2 LQKENI. There are 13 residues in the CDR3. V lost 3 bases, J lost 7 bases, and 3 bases stayed unmatched. The CDR3 sequence is CASSPGTENEQFF. As DNA, the CDR3 is TGTGCCAGCTCACCCGGGACAGAGAATGAGCAGTTCTTC.

The chain uses TRBV5-1 and TRBJ2-7; D unresolved. CDR3 length: 14 residues. CDR1 is SGHRS and CDR2 is YFSETQ in the germline V gene. Trimming cost V 2 bases and J 0 bases, with 9 bases left between them. The CDR3 region is CASSFVGNSYEQYF. Written as DNA, the CDR3 is TGCGCCAGCAGCTTCGTTGGGAACTCCTACGAGCAGTACTTC.

On this clonotype itself: One end of the junction is discordant with germline, which a read error may explain. The chain carries TRBV12-3 or TRBV12-4 and TRBJ2-2, with D perhaps matching TRBD2 (5 bases). The CDR3 sequence is 12 residues long. The CDR3 DNA follows: TGTGCCAGCAGCCTAAACACCGGGGAGCCGTTTTTT. The encoded protein is CASSLNTGEPFF.

This chain joins TRBV28 and TRBJ2-3; no clear D. V was trimmed by 3 bases and J by 0 bases, leaving 7 bases between them. Germline lookup yields CDR1 MDHEN and CDR2 SYDVKM. The CDR3 is made up of 14 amino acids. The CDR3 spells CASSFGPSTDTQYF. CDR3 DNA sequence: TGTGCCAGCAGTTTTGGTCCCAGCACAGATACGCAGTATTTT.